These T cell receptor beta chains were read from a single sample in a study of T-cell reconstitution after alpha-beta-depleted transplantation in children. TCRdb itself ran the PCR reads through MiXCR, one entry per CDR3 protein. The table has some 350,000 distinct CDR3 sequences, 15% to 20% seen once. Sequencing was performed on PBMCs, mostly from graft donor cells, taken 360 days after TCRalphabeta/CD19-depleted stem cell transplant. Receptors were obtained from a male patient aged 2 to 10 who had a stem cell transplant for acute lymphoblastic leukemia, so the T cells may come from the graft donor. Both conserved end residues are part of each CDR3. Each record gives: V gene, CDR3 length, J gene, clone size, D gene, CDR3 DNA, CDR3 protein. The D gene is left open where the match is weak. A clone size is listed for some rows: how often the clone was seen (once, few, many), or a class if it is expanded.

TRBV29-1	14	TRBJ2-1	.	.	TGCAGCGTTGAGCGGACTACCCCCTACAATGAGCAGTTCTTC	CSVERTTPYNEQFF
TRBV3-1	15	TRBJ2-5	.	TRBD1	TGTGCCAGCAGCCAACACCGGGACAGGGAAGAGACCCAGTACTTC	CASSQHRDREETQYF
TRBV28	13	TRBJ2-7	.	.	TGTGCCAGCAGTTTGGGACATGGCTACGAGCAGTACTTC	CASSLGHGYEQYF
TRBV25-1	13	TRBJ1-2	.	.	TGTGCCAGCACGGGGGGACACCTCTATGGCTACACCTTC	CASTGGHLYGYTF
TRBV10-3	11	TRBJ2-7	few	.	TGTGCCATCAGTGAGTCGGGGAGTTTTGGATTC	CAISESGSFGF
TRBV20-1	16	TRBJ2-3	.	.	TGCAGTGCTAGAGTCGGGAGAGTGCGGCCCACAGATACGCAGTATTTT	CSARVGRVRPTDTQYF
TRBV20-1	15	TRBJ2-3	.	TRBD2	TGCAGTGCCGAATACGGGACTAGCGGGAGAGATACGCAGTATTTT	CSAEYGTSGRDTQYF
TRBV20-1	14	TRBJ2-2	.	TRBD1	TGCAGTGCTAGAGGGACAGGGTCCACCGGGGAGCTGTTTTTT	CSARGTGSTGELFF
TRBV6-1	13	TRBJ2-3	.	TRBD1	TGTGCCAGCCGAGGAACAGGGGCAGATACGCAGTATTTT	CASRGTGADTQYF
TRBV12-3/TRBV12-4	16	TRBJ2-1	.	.	TGTGCCGGCACGGGCCCGTTTGTAGCGATCGGCAATGAGCAGTTCTTC	CAGTGPFVAIGNEQFF
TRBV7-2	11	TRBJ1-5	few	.	TGTGCCAGCAGCTTAGAGGGCAGTCTGCATTTT	CASSLEGSLHF
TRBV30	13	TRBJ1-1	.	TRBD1	TGTGCCTGGAGTACAGGGGCTACCACTGAAGCTTTCTTT	CAWSTGATTEAFF
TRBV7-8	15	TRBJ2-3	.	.	TGTGCCAGCAGCTTATGGGGGGCTAGCACAGATACGCAGTATTTT	CASSLWGASTDTQYF
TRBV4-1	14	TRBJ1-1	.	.	TGCGCCAGCAGCCAAGACTCCACAGGGTTTGAAGCTTTCTTT	CASSQDSTGFEAFF
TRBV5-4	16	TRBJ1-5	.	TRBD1	TGTGCCAGCAGCTTGCGGCCGGGACAGCGCAATCAGCCCCAGCATTTT	CASSLRPGQRNQPQHF
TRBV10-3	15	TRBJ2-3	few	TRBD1	TGTGCCATCAGTCCCCGGGACAGGGGGTCAGATACGCAGTATTTT	CAISPRDRGSDTQYF
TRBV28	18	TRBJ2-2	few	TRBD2	TGTGCCAGCAGTTTAAGAGGAGCGGGAGGAGGGAACACCGGGGAGCTGTTTTTT	CASSLRGAGGGNTGELFF
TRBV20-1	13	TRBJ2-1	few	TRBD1	TGCAGTGCGGGGACAGGGACCTACAATGAGCAGTTCTTC	CSAGTGTYNEQFF
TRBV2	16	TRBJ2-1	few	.	TGTGCCAGCAGTGACAGGGGTGGGCCCCTCCACAATGAGCAGTTCTTC	CASSDRGGPLHNEQFF
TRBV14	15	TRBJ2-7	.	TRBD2	TGTGCCAGCAGCCAAGATACCAGCGGGGTCTACGAGCAGTACTTC	CASSQDTSGVYEQYF
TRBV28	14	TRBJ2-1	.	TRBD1	TGTGCCAGCGGTTCCCGGACAGGGGCGAATGAGCAGTTCTTC	CASGSRTGANEQFF
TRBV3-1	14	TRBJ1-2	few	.	TGTGCCAGCAGCGACCTGGGATCAATCTATGGCTACACCTTC	CASSDLGSIYGYTF
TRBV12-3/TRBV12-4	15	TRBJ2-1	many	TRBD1	TGTGCCAGCAGGCGGACAGGAACAGTTTACAATGAGCAGTTCTTC	CASRRTGTVYNEQFF
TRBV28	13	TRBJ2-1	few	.	TGTGCCAGCAGTATTGACCCAAACAATGAGCAGTTCTTC	CASSIDPNNEQFF
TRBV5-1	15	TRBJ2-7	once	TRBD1	TGCGCCAGCAGCTCGGGCGGGACAGGGGGTTTCGAGCAGTACTTC	CASSSGGTGGFEQYF
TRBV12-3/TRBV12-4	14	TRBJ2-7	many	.	TGTGCCAGCAGTTCGCACTTACAGGGCTCGGGGAAGTACTTC	CASSSHLQGSGKYF
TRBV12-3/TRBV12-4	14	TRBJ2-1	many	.	TGTGCCAGCAGTTTCCTTGGGGTCTTCGGTGAGCAGTTCTTC	CASSFLGVFGEQFF
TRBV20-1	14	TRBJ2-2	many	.	TGCAGTGCTAGAGGCCAGGGGAACACCGGGGAGCTGTTTTTT	CSARGQGNTGELFF
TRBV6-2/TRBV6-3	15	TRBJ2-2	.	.	TGTGCCAGCAGTTACAGGGGCGCGAACACCGGGGAGCTGTTTTTT	CASSYRGANTGELFF
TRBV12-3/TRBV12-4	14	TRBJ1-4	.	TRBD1	TGTGCCAGCAGTCAGGGACAGTCTAATGAAAAACTGTTTTTT	CASSQGQSNEKLFF
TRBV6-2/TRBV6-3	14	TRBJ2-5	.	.	TGTGCCAGCAGAAGTCCAAGAGAACAAGAGACCCAGTACTTC	CASRSPREQETQYF
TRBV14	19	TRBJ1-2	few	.	TGTGCCAGCAGCCAAGTGGGGGGGACATCGCGGATGTCGGTCCATGGCTACACCTTC	CASSQVGGTSRMSVHGYTF
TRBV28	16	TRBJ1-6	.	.	TGTGCCAGCAGTTTTTGGGGCGGCTCCTATAATTCACCCCTCCACTTT	CASSFWGGSYNSPLHF
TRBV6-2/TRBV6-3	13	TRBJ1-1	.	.	TGTGCCAGCAGTCAAACTGGGCGGCGGGAAGCTTTCTTT	CASSQTGRREAFF
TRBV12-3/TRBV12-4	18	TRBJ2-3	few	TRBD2	TGTGCCAGCAGTTTATCCTTAGCGGGAAGCCCTAGCACAGATACGCAGTATTTT	CASSLSLAGSPSTDTQYF
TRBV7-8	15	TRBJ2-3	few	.	TGTGCCAGCAGCTTTAGGCTGGGGGTCACAGATACGCAGTATTTT	CASSFRLGVTDTQYF
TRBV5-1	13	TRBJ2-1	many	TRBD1	TGCGCCAGCAGCGTCGACAGGGTTGCTGAGCAGTTCTTC	CASSVDRVAEQFF
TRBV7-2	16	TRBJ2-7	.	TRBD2	TGTGCCAGCAGCTTAGACCTGGGACTAGCGGGTGAGGAGCAGTACTTC	CASSLDLGLAGEEQYF
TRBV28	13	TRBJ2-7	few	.	TGTGCCAGCAGTTTAATGGGTGCCTACGAGCAGTACTTC	CASSLMGAYEQYF
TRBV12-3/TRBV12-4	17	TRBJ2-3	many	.	TGTGCCAGCAGTTTTAGGCGGCTAGCAATAGGCACAGATACGCAGTATTTT	CASSFRRLAIGTDTQYF
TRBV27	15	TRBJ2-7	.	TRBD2	TGTGCCAGCAGTTTATTAACGGGGGGGACCTACGAGCAGTACTTC	CASSLLTGGTYEQYF
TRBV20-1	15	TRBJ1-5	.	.	TGCAGTGCTAGAGACCCGACAGCTAGCAATCAGCCCCAGCATTTT	CSARDPTASNQPQHF
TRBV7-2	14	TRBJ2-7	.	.	TGTGCCAGCAGCCCTACCTCAAGCTCCTACGAGCAGTACTTC	CASSPTSSSYEQYF